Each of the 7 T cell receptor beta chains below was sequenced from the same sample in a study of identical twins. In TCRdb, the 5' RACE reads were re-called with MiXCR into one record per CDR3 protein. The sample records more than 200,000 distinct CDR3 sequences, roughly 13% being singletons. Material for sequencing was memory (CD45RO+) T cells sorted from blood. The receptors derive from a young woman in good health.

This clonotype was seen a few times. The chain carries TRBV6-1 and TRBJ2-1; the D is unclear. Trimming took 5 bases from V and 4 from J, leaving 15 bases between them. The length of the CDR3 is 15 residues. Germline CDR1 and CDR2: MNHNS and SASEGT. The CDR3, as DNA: TGTGCCAGCAGTCGCCCCAGTATTGGGTACAATGAGCAGTTCTTC. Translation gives CASSRPSIGYNEQFF.

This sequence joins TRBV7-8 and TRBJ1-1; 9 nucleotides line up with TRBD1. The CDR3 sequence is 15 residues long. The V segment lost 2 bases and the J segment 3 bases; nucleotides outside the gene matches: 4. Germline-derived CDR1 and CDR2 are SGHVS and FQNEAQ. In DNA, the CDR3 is TGTGCCAGCAGCTTATGGACAGGGGATGACACTGAAGCTTTCTTT. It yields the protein CASSLWTGDDTEAFF. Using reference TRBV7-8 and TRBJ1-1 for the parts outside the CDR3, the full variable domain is GAGVSQSPRYKVAKRGQDVALRCDPISGHVSLFWYQQALGQGPEFLTYFQNEAQLDKSGLPSDRFFAERPEGSVSTLKIQRTQQEDSAVYLCASSLWTGDDTEAFFGQGTRLTVV.

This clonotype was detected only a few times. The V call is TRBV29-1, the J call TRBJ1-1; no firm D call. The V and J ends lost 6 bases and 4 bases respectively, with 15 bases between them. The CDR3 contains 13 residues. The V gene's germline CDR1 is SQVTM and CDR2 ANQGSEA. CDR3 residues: CSVGDRRATEAFF. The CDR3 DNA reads TGCAGCGTCGGCGATAGAAGGGCCACTGAAGCTTTCTTT.

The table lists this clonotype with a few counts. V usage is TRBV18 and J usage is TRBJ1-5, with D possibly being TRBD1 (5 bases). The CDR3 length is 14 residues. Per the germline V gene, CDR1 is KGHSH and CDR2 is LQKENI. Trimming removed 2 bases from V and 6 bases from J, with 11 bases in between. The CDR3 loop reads CASSPGGGPQPQHF. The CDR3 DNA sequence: TGTGCCAGCTCACCAGGGGGGGGTCCTCAGCCCCAGCATTTT.

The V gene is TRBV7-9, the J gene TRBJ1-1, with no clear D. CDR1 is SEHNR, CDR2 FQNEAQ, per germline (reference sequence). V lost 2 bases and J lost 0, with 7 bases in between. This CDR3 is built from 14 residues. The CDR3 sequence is CASSLWQMNTEAFF. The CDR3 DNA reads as TGTGCCAGCAGCTTATGGCAGATGAACACTGAAGCTTTCTTT.

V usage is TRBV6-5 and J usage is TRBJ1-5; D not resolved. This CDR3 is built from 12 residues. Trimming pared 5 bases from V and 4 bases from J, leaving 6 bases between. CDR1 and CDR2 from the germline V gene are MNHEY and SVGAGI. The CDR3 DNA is TGTGCCAGCAGTGGCAGAAATCAGCCCCAGCATTTT. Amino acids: CASSGRNQPQHF.

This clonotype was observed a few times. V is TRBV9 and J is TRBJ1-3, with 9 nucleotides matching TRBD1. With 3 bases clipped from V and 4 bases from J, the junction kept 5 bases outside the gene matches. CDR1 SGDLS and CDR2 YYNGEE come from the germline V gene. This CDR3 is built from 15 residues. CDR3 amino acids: CASSDRTGVGNTIYF. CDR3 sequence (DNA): TGTGCCAGCAGCGACCGGACAGGGGTAGGAAACACCATATATTTT.